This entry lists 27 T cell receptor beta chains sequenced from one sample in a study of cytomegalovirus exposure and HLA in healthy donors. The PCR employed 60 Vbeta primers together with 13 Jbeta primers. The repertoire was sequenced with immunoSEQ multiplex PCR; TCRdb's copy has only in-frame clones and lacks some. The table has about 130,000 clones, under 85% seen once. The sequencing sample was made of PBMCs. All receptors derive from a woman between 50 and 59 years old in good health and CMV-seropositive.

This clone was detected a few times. The CDR3 DNA reads as TGCGGGTTAAGGGGGGGCAATGAGCAGTTCTTC. Protein sequence: CGLRGGNEQFF. V and J are TRBV29-1 and TRBJ2-1, with D maybe TRBD2 (7 bases). Germline CDR1 reads SQVTM; CDR2 reads ANQGSEA. The CDR3 is 11 residues long.

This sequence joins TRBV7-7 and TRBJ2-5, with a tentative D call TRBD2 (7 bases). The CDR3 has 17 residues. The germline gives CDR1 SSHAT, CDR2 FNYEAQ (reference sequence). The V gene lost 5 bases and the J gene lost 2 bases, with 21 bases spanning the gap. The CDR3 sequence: CASSPLTGGALQETQYF. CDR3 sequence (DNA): TGTGCCAGCAGCCCCCTGACTGGGGGGGCGTTACAAGAGACCCAGTACTTC.

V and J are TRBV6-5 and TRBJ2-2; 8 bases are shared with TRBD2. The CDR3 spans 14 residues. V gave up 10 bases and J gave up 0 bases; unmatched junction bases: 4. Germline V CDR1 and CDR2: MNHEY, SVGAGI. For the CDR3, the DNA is TGTGCCACCCTGGGACTAGCGAACACCGGGGAGCTGTTTTTT. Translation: CATLGLANTGELFF.

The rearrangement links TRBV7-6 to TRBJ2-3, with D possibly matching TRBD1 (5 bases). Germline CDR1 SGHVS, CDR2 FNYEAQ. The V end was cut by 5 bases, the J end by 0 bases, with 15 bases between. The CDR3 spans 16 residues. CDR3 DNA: TGTGCCAGCAGCACCCCTACAGGCCCTAGCACAGATACGCAGTATTTT. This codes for CASSTPTGPSTDTQYF.

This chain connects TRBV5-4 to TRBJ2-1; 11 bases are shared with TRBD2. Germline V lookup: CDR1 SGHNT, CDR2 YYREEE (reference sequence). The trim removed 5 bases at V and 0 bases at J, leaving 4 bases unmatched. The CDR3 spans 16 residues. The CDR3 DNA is TGTGCCAGCAGTTCGGGACTAGCGGCCTCCTACAATGAGCAGTTCTTC. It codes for CASSSGLAASYNEQFF.

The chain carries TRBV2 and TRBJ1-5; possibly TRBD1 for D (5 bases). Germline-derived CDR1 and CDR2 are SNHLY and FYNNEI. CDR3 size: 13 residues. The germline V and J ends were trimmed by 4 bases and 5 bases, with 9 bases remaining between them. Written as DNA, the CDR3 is TGTGCCAGCAGTGTTGACAGCGATCAGCCCCAGCATTTT. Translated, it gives CASSVDSDQPQHF. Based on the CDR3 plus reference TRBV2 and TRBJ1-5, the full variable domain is EPEVTQTPSHQVTQMGQEVILRCVPISNHLYFYWYRQILGQKVEFLVSFYNNEISEKSEIFDDQFSVERPDGSNFTLKIRSTKLEDSAMYFCASSVDSDQPQHFGDGTRLSIL.

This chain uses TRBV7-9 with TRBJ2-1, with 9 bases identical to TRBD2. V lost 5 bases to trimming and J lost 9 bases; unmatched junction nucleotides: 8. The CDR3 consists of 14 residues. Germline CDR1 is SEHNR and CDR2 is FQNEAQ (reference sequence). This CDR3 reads CASSAGGWIGEQFF. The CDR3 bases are TGTGCCAGCAGCGCGGGGGGGTGGATCGGTGAGCAGTTCTTC.

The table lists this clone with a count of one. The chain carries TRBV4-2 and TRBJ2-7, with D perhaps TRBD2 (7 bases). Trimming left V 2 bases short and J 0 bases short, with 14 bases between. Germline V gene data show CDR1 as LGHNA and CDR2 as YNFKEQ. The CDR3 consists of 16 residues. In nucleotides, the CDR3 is TGTGCCAGCAGCCAAAGGGGCGGGGGCAGCTCCTACGAGCAGTACTTC. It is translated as CASSQRGGGSSYEQYF.

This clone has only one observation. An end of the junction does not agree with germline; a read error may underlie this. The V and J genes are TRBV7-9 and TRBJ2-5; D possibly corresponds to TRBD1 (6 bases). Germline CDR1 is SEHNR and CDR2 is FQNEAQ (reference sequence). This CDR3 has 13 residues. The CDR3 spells CSSSLGQGETQYF. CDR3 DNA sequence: TGTTCCAGCAGCTTAGGGCAGGGGGAGACCCAGTACTTC.

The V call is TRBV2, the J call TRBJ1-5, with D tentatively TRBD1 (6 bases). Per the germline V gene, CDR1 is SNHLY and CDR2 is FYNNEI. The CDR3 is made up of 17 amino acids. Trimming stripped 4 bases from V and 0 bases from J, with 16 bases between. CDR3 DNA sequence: TGTGCCAGCAGTGGCAGTTCCGGGACATCTAGCAATCAGCCCCAGCATTTT. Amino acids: CASSGSSGTSSNQPQHF.

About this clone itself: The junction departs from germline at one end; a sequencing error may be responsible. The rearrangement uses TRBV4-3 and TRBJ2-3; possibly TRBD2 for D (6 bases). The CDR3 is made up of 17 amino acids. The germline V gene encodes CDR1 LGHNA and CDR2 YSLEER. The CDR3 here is CASCQEPGLPNTDTQYF. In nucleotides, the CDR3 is TGCGCCAGCTGCCAAGAACCCGGACTACCAAACACAGATACGCAGTATTTT.

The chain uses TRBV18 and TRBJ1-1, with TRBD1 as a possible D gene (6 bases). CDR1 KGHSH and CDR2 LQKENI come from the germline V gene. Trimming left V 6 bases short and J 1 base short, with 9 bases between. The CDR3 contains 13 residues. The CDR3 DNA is TGTGCCAGCTCCGTGGACAGGAACACTGAAGCTTTCTTT. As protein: CASSVDRNTEAFF.

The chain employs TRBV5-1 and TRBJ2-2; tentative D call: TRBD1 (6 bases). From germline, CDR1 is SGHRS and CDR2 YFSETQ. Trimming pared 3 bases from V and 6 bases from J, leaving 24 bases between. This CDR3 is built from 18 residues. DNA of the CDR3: TGCGCCAGCAGCTGGGGGCACGTTGGTGCCCGGACGTCCGGGGAGCTGTTTTTT. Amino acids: CASSWGHVGARTSGELFF.

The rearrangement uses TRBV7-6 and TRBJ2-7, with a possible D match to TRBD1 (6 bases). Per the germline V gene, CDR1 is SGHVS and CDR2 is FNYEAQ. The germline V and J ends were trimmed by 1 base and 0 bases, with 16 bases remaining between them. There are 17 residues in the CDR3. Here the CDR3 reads CASSLGEARGRSYEQYF. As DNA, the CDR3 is TGTGCCAGCAGCTTAGGAGAAGCCAGGGGCCGCTCCTACGAGCAGTACTTC. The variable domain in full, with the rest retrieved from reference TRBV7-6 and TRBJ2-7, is GAGVSQSPRYKVTKRGQDVALRCDPISGHVSLYWYRQALGQGPEFLTYFNYEAQQDKSGLPNDRFSAERPEGSISTLTIQRTEQRDSAMYRCASSLGEARGRSYEQYFGPGTRLTVT.

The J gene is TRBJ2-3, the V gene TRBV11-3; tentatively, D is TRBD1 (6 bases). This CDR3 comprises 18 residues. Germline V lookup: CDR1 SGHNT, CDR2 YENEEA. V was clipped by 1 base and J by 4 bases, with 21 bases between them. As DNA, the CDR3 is TGTGCCAGCAGCTTAGGGGTGTCGTGGCAGGGGTGGGCAGATACGCAGTATTTT. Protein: CASSLGVSWQGWADTQYF.

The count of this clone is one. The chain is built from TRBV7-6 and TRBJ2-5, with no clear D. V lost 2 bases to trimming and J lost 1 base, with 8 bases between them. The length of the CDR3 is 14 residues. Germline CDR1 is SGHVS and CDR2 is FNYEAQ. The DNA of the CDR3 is TGTGCCAGCAGCTTATCTTCGAGCCAAGAGACCCAGTACTTC. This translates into CASSLSSSQETQYF.

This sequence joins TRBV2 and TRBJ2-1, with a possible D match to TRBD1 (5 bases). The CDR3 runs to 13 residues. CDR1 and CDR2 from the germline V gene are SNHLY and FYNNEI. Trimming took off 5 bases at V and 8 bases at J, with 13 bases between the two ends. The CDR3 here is CASSSDSLYEQFF. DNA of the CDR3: TGTGCCAGCAGTTCAGACAGCCTCTATGAGCAGTTCTTC.

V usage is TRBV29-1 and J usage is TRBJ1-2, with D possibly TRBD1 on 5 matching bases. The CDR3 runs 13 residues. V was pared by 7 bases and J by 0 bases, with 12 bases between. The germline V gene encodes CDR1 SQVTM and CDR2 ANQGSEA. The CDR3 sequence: CSGVDRTNYGYTF. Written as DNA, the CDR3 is TGCAGCGGCGTAGACAGAACTAACTATGGCTACACCTTC.

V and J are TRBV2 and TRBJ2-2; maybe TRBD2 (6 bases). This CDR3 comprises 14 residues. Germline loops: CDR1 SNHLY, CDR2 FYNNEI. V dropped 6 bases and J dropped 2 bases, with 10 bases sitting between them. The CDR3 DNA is TGTGCCAGCAGGCGGGGCCTAAACACCGGGGAGCTGTTTTTT. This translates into CASRRGLNTGELFF.

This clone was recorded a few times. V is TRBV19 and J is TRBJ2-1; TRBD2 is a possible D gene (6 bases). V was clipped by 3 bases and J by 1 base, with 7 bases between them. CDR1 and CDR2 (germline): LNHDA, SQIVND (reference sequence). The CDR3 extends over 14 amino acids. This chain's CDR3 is CASSIRGSYNEQFF. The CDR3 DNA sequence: TGTGCCAGTAGTATCCGGGGGTCCTACAATGAGCAGTTCTTC.

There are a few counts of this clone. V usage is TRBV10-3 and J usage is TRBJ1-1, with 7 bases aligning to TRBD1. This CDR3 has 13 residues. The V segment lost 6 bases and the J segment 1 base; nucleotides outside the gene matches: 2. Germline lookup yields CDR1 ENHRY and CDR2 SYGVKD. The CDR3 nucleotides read TGTGCCATCAGCCGACAGGGGAACACTGAAGCTTTCTTT. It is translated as CAISRQGNTEAFF.

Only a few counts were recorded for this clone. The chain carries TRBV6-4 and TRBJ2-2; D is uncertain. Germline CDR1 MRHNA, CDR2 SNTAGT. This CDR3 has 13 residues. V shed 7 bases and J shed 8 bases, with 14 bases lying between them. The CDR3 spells CASTLTNGGELFF. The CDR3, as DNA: TGTGCCAGCACCCTAACTAACGGAGGGGAGCTGTTTTTT.

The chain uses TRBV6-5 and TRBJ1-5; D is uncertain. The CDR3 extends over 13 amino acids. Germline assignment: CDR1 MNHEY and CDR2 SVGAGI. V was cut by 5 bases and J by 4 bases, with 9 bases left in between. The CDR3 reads CASSPRPNQPQHF. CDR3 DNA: TGTGCCAGCAGTCCCCGTCCGAATCAGCCCCAGCATTTT.

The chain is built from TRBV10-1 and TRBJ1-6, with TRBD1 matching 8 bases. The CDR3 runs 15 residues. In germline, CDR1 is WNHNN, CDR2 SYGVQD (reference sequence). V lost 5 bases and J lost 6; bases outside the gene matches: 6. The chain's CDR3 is CASSLGQGANSPLHF. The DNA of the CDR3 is TGCGCCAGCAGTCTCGGACAGGGCGCTAATTCACCCCTCCACTTT.

In nucleotides, the CDR3 is TGTGCCAGCAGGGTAGCGGGGGGCCTACAGAGCTCCTACAATGAGCAGTTCTTC. Its translation is CASRVAGGLQSSYNEQFF. This chain links TRBV2 with TRBJ2-1; 10 bases align to TRBD2. This CDR3 spans 18 amino acids. The V gene's germline CDR1 is SNHLY and CDR2 FYNNEI. V lost 6 bases and J lost 0; bases outside the gene matches: 11. Filled out from reference TRBV2 and TRBJ2-1, the complete variable domain reads EPEVTQTPSHQVTQMGQEVILRCVPISNHLYFYWYRQILGQKVEFLVSFYNNEISEKSEIFDDQFSVERPDGSNFTLKIRSTKLEDSAMYFCASRVAGGLQSSYNEQFFGPGTRLTVL.

CDR3 sequence: CASSQEEGRSYNEQFF. The CDR3 DNA is TGTGCCAGCAGCCAAGAAGAGGGCCGTTCCTACAATGAGCAGTTCTTC. The gene calls are TRBV14 and TRBJ2-1; a weak D match, TRBD2 (5 bases). The CDR3 consists of 16 residues. The germline CDR1 and CDR2 sequences are SGHDN and FVKESK. V was clipped by 0 bases and J by 1 base, with 10 bases between them.

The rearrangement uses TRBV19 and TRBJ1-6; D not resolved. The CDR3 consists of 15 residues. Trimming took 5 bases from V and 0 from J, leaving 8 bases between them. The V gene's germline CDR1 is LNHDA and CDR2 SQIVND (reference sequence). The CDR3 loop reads CASSSGVSYNSPLHF. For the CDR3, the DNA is TGTGCCAGTAGTTCGGGTGTCTCCTATAATTCACCCCTCCACTTT. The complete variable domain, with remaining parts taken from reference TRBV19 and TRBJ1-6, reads DGGITQSPKYLFRKEGQNVTLSCEQNLNHDAMYWYRQDPGQGLRLIYYSQIVNDFQKGDIAEGYSVSREKKESFPLTVTSAQKNPTAFYLCASSSGVSYNSPLHFGNGTRLTVT.